This TCR beta chain stems from a study of blood T cell repertoires in COVID-19. About the research overall: The origin of the acute and convalescent COVID-19 samples was the United States, Italy and Spain.

The germline gives CDR1 LGHDT, CDR2 YNNKEL (reference sequence). The CDR3 has 17 amino acids. The ends lost 4 bases at V and 9 bases at J; junction bases unmatched: 15. Authors' data handling: Amplification with reference gene primers provided the estimates of nucleated cell counts. Assay used: immunoSEQ multiplex PCR; TCRdb lists only in-frame clones, some missing. The V and J calls and clone size are taken from that table; D and trimming were inferred from the DNA. The repertoire holds about 180,000 clones, roughly 77% seen once, with about 7% in the top ten. The chain carries TRBV3-1 (or the pseudogene TRBV3-2) and TRBJ1-5, with 10 positions matching TRBD1. Sequences were obtained from peripheral blood. This receptor was identified in a man aged 65 to 79 with active or convalescent COVID-19. The CDR3 DNA is TGTGCCAGCAGCCCGGGACAGGGGTTTTCATTGGTCTGGCCCCAGCATTTT. Encoded protein: CASSPGQGFSLVWPQHF.